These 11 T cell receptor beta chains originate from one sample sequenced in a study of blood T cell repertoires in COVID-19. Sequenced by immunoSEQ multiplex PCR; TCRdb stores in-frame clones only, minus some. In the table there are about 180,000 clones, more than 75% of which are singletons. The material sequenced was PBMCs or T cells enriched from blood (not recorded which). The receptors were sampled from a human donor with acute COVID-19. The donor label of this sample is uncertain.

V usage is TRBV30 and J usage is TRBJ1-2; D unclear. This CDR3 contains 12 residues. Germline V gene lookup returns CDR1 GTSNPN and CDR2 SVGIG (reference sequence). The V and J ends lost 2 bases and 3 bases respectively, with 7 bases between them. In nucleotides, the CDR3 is TGTGCCTGGAGTCTGTCAGACTATGGCTACACCTTC. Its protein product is CAWSLSDYGYTF.

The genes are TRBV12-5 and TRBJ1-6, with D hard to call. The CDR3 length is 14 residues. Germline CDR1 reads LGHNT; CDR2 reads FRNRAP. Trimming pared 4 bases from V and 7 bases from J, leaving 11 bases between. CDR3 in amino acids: CASGSIPPNSPLHF. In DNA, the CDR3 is TGTGCTAGTGGTTCCATCCCCCCCAATTCACCCCTCCACTTT.

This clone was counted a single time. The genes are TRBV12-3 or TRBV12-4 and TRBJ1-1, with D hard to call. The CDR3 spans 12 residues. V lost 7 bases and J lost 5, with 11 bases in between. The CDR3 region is CASTKTGTEAFF. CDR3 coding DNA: TGTGCCAGCACCAAAACGGGTACTGAAGCTTTCTTT.

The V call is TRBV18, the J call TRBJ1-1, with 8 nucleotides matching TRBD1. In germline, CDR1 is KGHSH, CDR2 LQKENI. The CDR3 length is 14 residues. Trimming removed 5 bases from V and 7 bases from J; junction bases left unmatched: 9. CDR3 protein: CASSSTQGAGEAFF. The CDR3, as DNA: TGTGCCAGCTCATCGACGCAGGGGGCAGGTGAAGCTTTCTTT.

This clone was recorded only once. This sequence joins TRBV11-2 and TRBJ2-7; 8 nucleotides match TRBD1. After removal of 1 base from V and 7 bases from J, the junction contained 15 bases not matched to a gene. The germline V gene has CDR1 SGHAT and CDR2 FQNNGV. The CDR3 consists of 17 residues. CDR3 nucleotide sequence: TGTGCCAGCAGCTTAGTGTTCGGTGGGACAGGCCCCCTGGAGCAGTACTTC. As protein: CASSLVFGGTGPLEQYF.

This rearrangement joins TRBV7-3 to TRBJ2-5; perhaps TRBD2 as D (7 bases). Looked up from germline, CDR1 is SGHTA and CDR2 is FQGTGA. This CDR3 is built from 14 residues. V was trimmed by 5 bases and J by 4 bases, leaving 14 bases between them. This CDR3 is CASSPRGGRETQYF. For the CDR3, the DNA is TGTGCCAGCAGCCCTAGGGGGGGGCGAGAGACCCAGTACTTC.

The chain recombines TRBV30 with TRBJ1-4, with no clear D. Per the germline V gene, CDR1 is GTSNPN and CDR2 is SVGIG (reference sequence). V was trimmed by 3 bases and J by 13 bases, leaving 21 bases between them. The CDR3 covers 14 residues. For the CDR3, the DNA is TGTGCCTGGAGCGCCGGGTTGTTTGATCGGGGACTGTTTTTT. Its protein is CAWSAGLFDRGLFF.

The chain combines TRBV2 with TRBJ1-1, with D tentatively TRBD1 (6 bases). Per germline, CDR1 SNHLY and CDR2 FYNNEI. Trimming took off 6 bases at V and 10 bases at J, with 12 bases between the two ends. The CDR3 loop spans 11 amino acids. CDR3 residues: CASSLQGVAFF. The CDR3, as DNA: TGTGCCAGCAGCTTACAGGGAGTAGCTTTCTTT.

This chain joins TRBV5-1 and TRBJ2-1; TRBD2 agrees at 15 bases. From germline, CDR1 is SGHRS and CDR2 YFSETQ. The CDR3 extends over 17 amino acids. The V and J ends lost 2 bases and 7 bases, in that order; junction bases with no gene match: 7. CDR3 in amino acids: CASSFGLAGGPGNEQFF. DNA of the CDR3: TGCGCCAGCAGCTTTGGACTAGCGGGGGGGCCCGGGAATGAGCAGTTCTTC.

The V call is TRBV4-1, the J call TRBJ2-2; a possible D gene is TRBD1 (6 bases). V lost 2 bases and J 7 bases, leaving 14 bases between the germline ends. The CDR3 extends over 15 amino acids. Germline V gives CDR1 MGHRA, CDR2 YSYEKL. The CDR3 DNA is TGCGCCAGCAGCCAACCCCGACAGGTCTACGGGGAGCTGTTTTTT. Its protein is CASSQPRQVYGELFF.

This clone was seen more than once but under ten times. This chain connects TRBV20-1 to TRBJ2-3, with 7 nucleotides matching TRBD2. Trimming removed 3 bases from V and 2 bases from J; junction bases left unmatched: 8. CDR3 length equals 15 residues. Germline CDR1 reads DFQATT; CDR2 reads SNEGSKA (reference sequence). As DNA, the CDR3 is TGCAGTGCTAGTGCCCTAGCGGCGTCCACAGATACGCAGTATTTT. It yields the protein CSASALAASTDTQYF.